These 29 T cell receptor beta chains came from one sample sequenced in a study of cytomegalovirus exposure and HLA in healthy donors (dated by TCRdb to 2015 to 2018). The library was generated by the immunoSEQ multiplex PCR assay. For the multiplex PCR, a mixture combining 60 forward primers for TCR Vbeta segments and 13 reverse primers for TCR Jbeta segments was used. Here the immuneACCESS table is served through TCRdb, limited to in-frame sequences with V and J called. Missing clones are a known gap in these copies; in checked studies unresolved V genes cover under half, and the rest lacks a known reason. The sample contains approximately 200,000 clones, 70% to 80% of them found a single time. The top ten clones comprise approximately 4.7% of the sample. Sequences were obtained from PBMCs. Receptors were obtained from a woman younger than 45 in good health and CMV-seropositive.

The genes are TRBV29-1 and TRBJ2-3; possibly TRBD1 for D (5 bases). V dropped 3 bases and J dropped 5 bases, with 9 bases sitting between them. CDR3 size: 12 residues. Germline V CDR1 and CDR2: SQVTM, ANQGSEA. The CDR3 loop is CSVEGPQDTQYF. The CDR3 bases are TGCAGCGTTGAGGGGCCCCAAGATACGCAGTATTTT.

This chain links TRBV4-1 with TRBJ1-4; 8 nucleotides match TRBD1. The CDR3 has 17 residues. Trimming cost V 2 bases and J 1 base; bases outside gene matches: 6. Looked up from germline, CDR1 is MGHRA and CDR2 is YSYEKL. CDR3 sequence: CASSQPGQAKTNEKLFF. CDR3 in DNA: TGCGCCAGCAGCCAACCGGGACAGGCGAAAACTAATGAAAAACTGTTTTTT.

Written as DNA, the CDR3 is TGCGCCAGCAGCGCCGGGACAGGCTCCGCCGGGGAGCTGTTTTTT. Its protein product is CASSAGTGSAGELFF. V is TRBV10-2 and J is TRBJ2-2; 8 nucleotides align to TRBD1. Germline CDR1 and CDR2: WSHSY and SAAADI. V was pared by 6 bases and J by 6 bases, with 9 bases of the junction left unmatched. The CDR3 spans 15 residues.

The chain is built from TRBV5-1 and TRBJ2-7; 11 positions agree with TRBD2. CDR1 SGHRS and CDR2 YFSETQ come from the germline V gene. This CDR3 is 17 amino acids long. V lost 0 bases, J lost 1 base, and 6 bases stayed unmatched. This chain's CDR3 is CASSLVGLAGGSYEQYF. In DNA form, the CDR3 reads TGCGCCAGCAGCTTGGTGGGTCTAGCGGGAGGATCCTACGAGCAGTACTTC.

The chain links TRBV10-3 to TRBJ2-1; maybe TRBD1 (6 bases). The CDR3 runs to 16 residues. Deletions cut 2 bases from V and 0 bases from J, with 11 bases between. Germline-derived CDR1 and CDR2 are ENHRY and SYGVKD. CDR3 region: CAISEPDRSSYNEQFF. CDR3 nucleotides: TGTGCCATCAGTGAGCCGGACAGAAGCTCCTACAATGAGCAGTTCTTC.

The rearrangement uses TRBV4-2 and TRBJ2-2; 10 nucleotides align to TRBD2. Germline-derived CDR1 and CDR2 are LGHNA and YNFKEQ. CDR3 length: 15 amino acids. J was trimmed by 1 base and V by 5 bases; bases with no gene match: 1. The CDR3 DNA reads as TGTGCCAGCAGCGGACTAGCGGAGAACACCGGGGAGCTGTTTTTT. Amino acids: CASSGLAENTGELFF.

The V and J genes are TRBV29-1 and TRBJ2-2; D not certain. The CDR3 has 15 amino acids. With 4 bases removed from V and 0 bases from J, the gap between germline ends came to 12 bases. Germline V gene lookup returns CDR1 SQVTM and CDR2 ANQGSEA. CDR3 region: CSVGMGSPNTGELFF. In DNA, the CDR3 is TGCAGCGTTGGAATGGGCAGTCCGAACACCGGGGAGCTGTTTTTT.

This chain links TRBV12-5 with TRBJ2-3, with 8 bases fitting TRBD1. The CDR3 runs to 14 residues. After removal of 5 bases from V and 0 bases from J, the junction contained 1 base not matched to a gene. Germline V lookup: CDR1 LGHNT, CDR2 FRNRAP. The CDR3 sequence: CASGQGASTDTQYF. The CDR3 coding sequence is TGTGCTAGTGGTCAGGGGGCTAGCACAGATACGCAGTATTTT.

This clone was counted only a few times. The chain carries TRBV11-2 and TRBJ2-7; TRBD2 agrees at 8 bases. V trimming: 5 bases; J trimming: 1 base; junction bases outside the gene matches: 4. Germline assignment: CDR1 SGHAT and CDR2 FQNNGV. CDR3 length: 14 residues. CDR3 sequence: CASSTTSVSYEQYF. CDR3 DNA sequence: TGTGCCAGCAGCACGACTAGCGTATCCTACGAGCAGTACTTC.

The chain uses TRBV9 and TRBJ2-3, with TRBD1 as a possible D gene (7 bases). CDR1 is SGDLS and CDR2 is YYNGEE in the germline V gene. The CDR3 spans 17 residues. The V end was cut by 4 bases, the J end by 2 bases, with 20 bases between. The CDR3 here is CASSFNPQGGVTDTQYF. The CDR3 nucleotides read TGTGCCAGCAGCTTTAACCCCCAGGGGGGAGTCACAGATACGCAGTATTTT.

The chain employs TRBV13 and TRBJ2-1, with 10 bases lining up with TRBD2. Trimming cost V 5 bases and J 7 bases; bases outside gene matches: 5. The CDR3 contains 14 residues. CDR1 is PRHDT and CDR2 is FYEKMQ in the germline V gene (reference sequence). CDR3 protein: CASSRLAGGNEQFF. DNA of the CDR3: TGTGCCAGCAGCCGACTAGCGGGTGGGAATGAGCAGTTCTTC.

The chain joins TRBV29-1 to TRBJ2-2; 11 nucleotides line up with TRBD1. With V trimmed by 3 bases and J by 4 bases, 1 base remained unmatched. CDR3 size: 14 residues. Germline values: CDR1 SQVTM, CDR2 ANQGSEA. For the CDR3, the DNA is TGCAGCGTTGATGGGACAGGGGGCACCGGGGAGCTGTTTTTT. Translating gives CSVDGTGGTGELFF.

The J gene is TRBJ2-3, the V gene TRBV5-8; 11 bases fit TRBD2. This CDR3 has 17 amino acids. V shed 3 bases and J 0 bases; nucleotides not matched to a gene: 6. From germline, CDR1 is SGHTS and CDR2 YDEGEE. The CDR3 protein is CASSYRTSGFSTDTQYF. The CDR3 region has the DNA TGTGCCAGCAGCTACAGGACTAGCGGGTTCAGCACAGATACGCAGTATTTT.

The rearrangement uses TRBV12-5 and TRBJ2-7, with TRBD2 identical over 8 bases. Trimming at V came to 2 bases and at J to 5 bases, leaving 8 bases not matched to a gene. Per the germline V gene, CDR1 is LGHNT and CDR2 is FRNRAP. The CDR3 runs 15 residues. CDR3 loop: CASGLSLGRANEQYF. CDR3 in DNA: TGTGCTAGTGGTTTGTCCCTCGGGAGGGCTAACGAGCAGTACTTC.

V gene TRBV4-3 combines with J gene TRBJ2-3; tentatively, D is TRBD2 (5 bases). Germline loops: CDR1 LGHNA, CDR2 YSLEER. The CDR3 loop spans 15 amino acids. V lost 0 bases and J 3 bases, leaving 10 bases between the germline ends. The CDR3 region is CASSQDEDLTDTQYF. The CDR3 DNA reads TGCGCCAGCAGCCAAGATGAGGACTTAACAGATACGCAGTATTTT.

CDR3 region: CASSQLLAEETQYF. The CDR3 nucleotides read TGCGCCAGCAGCCAGCTACTAGCGGAAGAGACCCAGTACTTC. The chain uses TRBV4-1 and TRBJ2-5, with TRBD2 matching over 8 bases. Germline CDR1 is MGHRA and CDR2 is YSYEKL. Trimming at V came to 3 bases and at J to 3 bases, leaving 3 bases not matched to a gene. The CDR3 extends over 14 amino acids.

This rearrangement joins TRBV29-1 to TRBJ1-2, with 9 bases identical to TRBD1. Germline V gene sequence: CDR1 SQVTM, CDR2 ANQGSEA. This CDR3 has 14 residues. The ends lost 6 bases at V and 0 bases at J; junction bases unmatched: 5. CDR3 protein: CSVGGQGTNYGYTF. DNA of the CDR3: TGCAGCGTGGGAGGACAGGGGACTAACTATGGCTACACCTTC.

The CDR3 spells CASSQASGQVSYEQYF. In DNA, the CDR3 is TGCGCCAGCAGCCAAGCATCGGGACAGGTCTCCTACGAGCAGTACTTC. The rearrangement uses TRBV4-1 and TRBJ2-7, with 8 bases aligning to TRBD1. Trimming at V came to 1 base and at J to 0 bases, leaving 5 bases not matched to a gene. CDR3 size: 16 residues. Looked up from germline, CDR1 is MGHRA and CDR2 is YSYEKL.

This clone was counted only a few times. The chain uses TRBV5-1 and TRBJ1-1; D not resolved. The CDR3 loop spans 15 amino acids. V lost 6 bases and J 1 base, leaving 16 bases between the germline ends. In germline, CDR1 is SGHRS, CDR2 YFSETQ. The DNA of the CDR3 is TGCGCCAGCAAATTGAGCGCAGCTGCGAACACTGAAGCTTTCTTT. Protein: CASKLSAAANTEAFF.

In this sample, this clone turned up once. The CDR3 coding sequence is TGTGCCAGCGGGAGAAATCTTGCCCCTGGAAACACCATATATTTT. Translating gives CASGRNLAPGNTIYF. This sequence joins TRBV6-6 and TRBJ1-3; D gene unclear. The CDR3 contains 15 residues. In germline, CDR1 is MNHNY, CDR2 SVGAGI (reference sequence). With 8 bases removed from V and 2 bases from J, the gap between germline ends came to 16 bases.

The V call is TRBV7-2, the J call TRBJ1-1; 8 bases fit TRBD1. Germline V gives CDR1 SGHTA, CDR2 FQGNSA. V lost 3 bases and J lost 4; bases outside the gene matches: 1. CDR3 length: 13 amino acids. The CDR3, as DNA: TGTGCCAGCAGCTTGGACAGGGCCACTGAAGCTTTCTTT. Its protein is CASSLDRATEAFF.

The V call is TRBV7-9, the J call TRBJ2-5; unclear D gene. Germline CDR1 reads SEHNR; CDR2 reads FQNEAQ (reference sequence). CDR3 length: 12 amino acids. The ends were cut back, 8 bases at V and 2 bases at J, with 9 bases in the middle. CDR3 region: CASSREQETQYF. CDR3 sequence (DNA): TGTGCCAGCTCACGAGAACAAGAGACCCAGTACTTC.

V usage is TRBV18 and J usage is TRBJ1-5; tentative D call: TRBD1 (6 bases). Germline V gene lookup returns CDR1 KGHSH and CDR2 LQKENI. The CDR3 extends over 15 amino acids. With 6 bases removed from V and 1 base from J, the gap between germline ends came to 13 bases. For the CDR3, the DNA is TGTGCCAGCTCCCAAGCGGGGGCGAGCAATCAGCCCCAGCATTTT. This gives the protein CASSQAGASNQPQHF.

The chain couples TRBV23-1 to TRBJ1-1; possibly TRBD1 for D (5 bases). TRBV23-1 is placed among ORFs of uncertain function. V was shortened by 0 bases and J by 1 base, with 21 bases between the two germline ends. The CDR3 length is 19 residues. This CDR3 reads CASSQSKTETTTGNTEAFF. In nucleotides, the CDR3 is TGCGCCAGCAGTCAATCGAAGACAGAAACAACGACCGGGAACACTGAAGCTTTCTTT.

The V gene is TRBV6-5, the J gene TRBJ2-1; a possible D gene is TRBD2 (5 bases). The germline V gene has CDR1 MNHEY and CDR2 SVGAGI. Trimming left V 2 bases short and J 4 bases short, with 12 bases between. The CDR3 loop spans 15 amino acids. CDR3 sequence: CASSYGPGLYNEQFF. The CDR3 bases are TGTGCCAGCAGTTACGGACCTGGACTGTACAATGAGCAGTTCTTC.

V gene TRBV9 combines with J gene TRBJ2-7, with D unclear. Per germline, CDR1 SGDLS and CDR2 YYNGEE. This CDR3 has 15 amino acids. Trimming took 0 bases from V and 5 from J, leaving 15 bases between them. DNA for the CDR3: TGTGCCAGCAGCGTAGCCCCTACGATTCGGGACGAGCAGTACTTC. Translating gives CASSVAPTIRDEQYF. The whole variable domain, filled in from reference TRBV9 and TRBJ2-7, reads DSGVTQTPKHLITATGQRVTLRCSPRSGDLSVYWYQQSLDQGLQFLIQYYNGEERAKGNILERFSAQQFPDLHSELNLSSLELGDSALYFCASSVAPTIRDEQYFGPGTRLTVT.

The chain is built from TRBV2 and TRBJ2-4, with D possibly TRBD1 on 5 matching bases. There are 17 residues in the CDR3. V was cut by 1 base and J by 8 bases, with 21 bases left in between. The germline CDR1 and CDR2 sequences are SNHLY and FYNNEI. Here the CDR3 DNA reads TGTGCCAGCAGTGAAGACCGAGACAGAACTAAGACGGACATTCAGTACTTC. It translates to CASSEDRDRTKTDIQYF.

The rearrangement joins TRBV27 to TRBJ1-1; maybe TRBD1 (6 bases). Germline lookup yields CDR1 MNHEY and CDR2 SMNVEV (reference sequence). The CDR3 contains 14 residues. V gave up 1 base and J gave up 3 bases, with 9 bases separating them. The CDR3 bases are TGTGCCAGCAGTTTATTGGGGGCGTACACTGAAGCTTTCTTT. Its protein product is CASSLLGAYTEAFF.

The genes are TRBV4-3 and TRBJ2-1; 8 bases line up with TRBD1. The CDR3 is 15 amino acids. Germline V gene lookup returns CDR1 LGHNA and CDR2 YSLEER. The V gene end was trimmed by 4 bases and the J gene end by 6 bases; junction bases not matched to a gene: 8. CDR3 nucleotide sequence: TGCGCCAGCAGCCTCAAGCCAGGGGGCGCCAATGAGCAGTTCTTC. Its protein is CASSLKPGGANEQFF.